Listed below are T cell receptor beta chains from one sample, sequenced in a study of T-cell memory formation after mild COVID-19. TCRdb redid the calling of the 5' RACE reads with MiXCR, one entry per CDR3 protein. The sample yields 150,000 or so distinct CDR3 sequences, roughly 10% seen once. The sequenced sample consisted of PBMCs or a T cell subset sorted from them (not recorded which). The source is a man aged 18 to 30 who had mild COVID-19 (a few samples of this study predate the infection). Cell type and time point are not known. CDR3s include the opening cysteine and the closing phenylalanine or tryptophan. The D gene is left open where the match is weak. Not all rows give a size; the values are once, few, many and, for expanded clones, a class.

v_call: TRBV7-2
d_call: TRBD2
j_call: TRBJ2-5
clone_size: few
cdr3_nt: TGTGCCAGCACCCCCCCGGCGGGGGGGGAGACCCAGTACTTC
cdr3_aa: CASTPPAGGETQYF

v_call: TRBV11-2
d_call: TRBD2
j_call: TRBJ2-3
clone_size: many
cdr3_nt: TGTGCCAGCAGCACGCGGACTAGCGGGGCGTCGGTGGATACGCAGTATTTT
cdr3_aa: CASSTRTSGASVDTQYF

v_call: TRBV20-1
d_call: -
j_call: TRBJ2-7
clone_size: many
cdr3_nt: TGCAGTGCCGGGCGGGACGGCTACGAGCAGTACTTC
cdr3_aa: CSAGRDGYEQYF

v_call: TRBV6-6
d_call: -
j_call: TRBJ1-4
clone_size: few
cdr3_nt: TGTGCCAGCAGGGGTAACAGGGCCGAGTATGAAAAACTGTTTTTT
cdr3_aa: CASRGNRAEYEKLFF

v_call: TRBV11-2
d_call: TRBD1
j_call: TRBJ2-5
clone_size: few
cdr3_nt: TGTGCCAGCAGCTTAGGGACAGGGGGCGCAAGCGTGCAGTACTTC
cdr3_aa: CASSLGTGGASVQYF

v_call: TRBV18
d_call: -
j_call: TRBJ2-3
clone_size: many
cdr3_nt: TGTGCCAGCCGGGGGGATACGCAGTATTTT
cdr3_aa: CASRGDTQYF

v_call: TRBV3-1
d_call: -
j_call: TRBJ1-2
clone_size: -
cdr3_nt: TGTGCCAGCAGCCAAGAAGGTGGTATGGCTAACTATGGCTACACCTTC
cdr3_aa: CASSQEGGMANYGYTF

v_call: TRBV20-1
d_call: TRBD2
j_call: TRBJ2-7
clone_size: few
cdr3_nt: TGCAGTGCTCCCCTAGCCGGGGGGGCCTACGAGCAGTACTTC
cdr3_aa: CSAPLAGGAYEQYF

v_call: TRBV4-1
d_call: -
j_call: TRBJ2-1
clone_size: few
cdr3_nt: TGCGCCAGCAGCCAAACGGGGAGCTCCTACAATGAGCAGTTCTTC
cdr3_aa: CASSQTGSSYNEQFF

v_call: TRBV24-1
d_call: -
j_call: TRBJ1-5
clone_size: -
cdr3_nt: TGTGCCACCAGTGAGGCGGGGGATCAGCCCCAGCATTTT
cdr3_aa: CATSEAGDQPQHF

v_call: TRBV11-2
d_call: -
j_call: TRBJ1-4
clone_size: -
cdr3_nt: TGTGCCAGCTCCCCCGGGGGGGCACCGAAGGAAAAACTGTTTTTT
cdr3_aa: CASSPGGAPKEKLFF

v_call: TRBV6-5
d_call: -
j_call: TRBJ1-3
clone_size: -
cdr3_nt: TGTGCCAGCAGCCAGGTTCTTTCTGGAAACACCATATATTTT
cdr3_aa: CASSQVLSGNTIYF

v_call: TRBV5-6
d_call: -
j_call: TRBJ1-1
clone_size: few
cdr3_nt: TGTGCCAGCAGCTTTGAGTATGAAGCTTTCTTT
cdr3_aa: CASSFEYEAFF

v_call: TRBV30
d_call: TRBD1
j_call: TRBJ1-2
clone_size: -
cdr3_nt: TGTGCCTGGAACCCGACAGGGAACTATGGCTACACCTTC
cdr3_aa: CAWNPTGNYGYTF

v_call: TRBV20-1
d_call: -
j_call: TRBJ2-7
clone_size: few
cdr3_nt: TGCAGTGCAACGAACCAAGCGGACGAGCAGTACTTC
cdr3_aa: CSATNQADEQYF

v_call: TRBV5-1
d_call: TRBD1
j_call: TRBJ2-3
clone_size: many
cdr3_nt: TGCGCCAGCAGCCAACGTCCCGGGACAGGGGTGACAGATACGCAGTATTTT
cdr3_aa: CASSQRPGTGVTDTQYF

v_call: TRBV5-1
d_call: -
j_call: TRBJ2-1
clone_size: many
cdr3_nt: TGCGCCAGCAGCTTGGTTCCGGCCGGTGAGCAGTTCTTC
cdr3_aa: CASSLVPAGEQFF

v_call: TRBV20-1
d_call: TRBD1
j_call: TRBJ1-1
clone_size: few
cdr3_nt: TGCAGTGCTACCGGGGACAGGGGAGGCGGCACTGAAGCTTTCTTT
cdr3_aa: CSATGDRGGGTEAFF

v_call: TRBV2
d_call: -
j_call: TRBJ2-1
clone_size: few
cdr3_nt: TGTGCCAGCAGTGTGGCGGGGGCGCGCGTTGATGAGCAGTTCTTC
cdr3_aa: CASSVAGARVDEQFF

v_call: TRBV12-3/TRBV12-4
d_call: -
j_call: TRBJ2-5
clone_size: few
cdr3_nt: TGTGCCAGCAGTAAAACGGGGTCCCGTCAAGAGACCCAGTACTTC
cdr3_aa: CASSKTGSRQETQYF

v_call: TRBV5-1
d_call: -
j_call: TRBJ2-5
clone_size: many
cdr3_nt: TGCGCCAGCAGCTTCGCCCGGGCGGTCCAAGAGACCCAGTACTTC
cdr3_aa: CASSFARAVQETQYF

v_call: TRBV3-1
d_call: -
j_call: TRBJ2-5
clone_size: few
cdr3_nt: TGTGCCAGCAGCCAGACTCCGGGGACCCAGTACTTC
cdr3_aa: CASSQTPGTQYF

v_call: TRBV21-1
d_call: -
j_call: TRBJ1-1
clone_size: few
cdr3_nt: TGTGCCAGCAGCCCTCGTGACAGGAACACTGAAGCTTTCTTT
cdr3_aa: CASSPRDRNTEAFF

v_call: TRBV5-1
d_call: -
j_call: TRBJ1-3
clone_size: -
cdr3_nt: TGCGCCAGCAGCTTGGTCGGGGACTCTGGAAACACCATATATTTT
cdr3_aa: CASSLVGDSGNTIYF

v_call: TRBV20-1
d_call: -
j_call: TRBJ2-6
clone_size: -
cdr3_nt: TGCAGTGCTAGAGCCGGGGCCAACGTCCTGACTTTC
cdr3_aa: CSARAGANVLTF